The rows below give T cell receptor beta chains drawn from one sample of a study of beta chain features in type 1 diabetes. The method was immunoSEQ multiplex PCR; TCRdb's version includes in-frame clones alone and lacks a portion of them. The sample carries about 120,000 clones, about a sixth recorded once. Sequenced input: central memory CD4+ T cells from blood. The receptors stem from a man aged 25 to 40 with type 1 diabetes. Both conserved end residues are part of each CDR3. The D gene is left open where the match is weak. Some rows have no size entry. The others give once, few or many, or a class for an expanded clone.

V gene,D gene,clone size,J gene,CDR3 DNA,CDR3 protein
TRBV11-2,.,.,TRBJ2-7,TGTGCCAGCAGCATCATAGGGTCGGATGAGCAGTACTTC,CASSIIGSDEQYF
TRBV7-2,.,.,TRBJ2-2,TGTGCCAGCAGCTTAGCGCCGGGACTCAACACCGGGGAGCTGTTTTTT,CASSLAPGLNTGELFF
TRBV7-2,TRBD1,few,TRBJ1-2,TGTGCCAGCAGCGCGGGACAGCTCAATTCCGCAAGCCGCGGCTACACCTTC,CASSAGQLNSASRGYTF
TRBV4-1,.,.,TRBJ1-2,TGCGCCAGCAGCCAAGGACATGATGGCTACACCTTC,CASSQGHDGYTF
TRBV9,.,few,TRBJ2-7,TGTGCCAGCAGCAACGGGACATACTACGAGCAGTACTTC,CASSNGTYYEQYF
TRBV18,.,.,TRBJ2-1,TGTGCCAGCTCACCGCAACGGAGCTCCTACAATGAGCAGTTCTTC,CASSPQRSSYNEQFF
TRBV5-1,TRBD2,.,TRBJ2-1,TGCGCCAGCAGCTCACAGCGGGGGTTTTACAATGAGCAGTTCTTC,CASSSQRGFYNEQFF
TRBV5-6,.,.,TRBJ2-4,TGTGCCAGCAGCGGGGTTACGCTCCGAAATCAGTACTTC,CASSGVTLRNQYF
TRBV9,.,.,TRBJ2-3,TGTGCCAGCAGCGTACGGGTCCCTGCGAATACGCAGTATTTT,CASSVRVPANTQYF
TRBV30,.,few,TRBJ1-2,TGTGCCTGGTCAGAGGATCTATCGTATGGCTACACCTTC,CAWSEDLSYGYTF
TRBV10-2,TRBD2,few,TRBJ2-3,TGCGCCAGCACACAGGGGGCGACTAGCGGGGGCACAGATACGCAGTATTTT,CASTQGATSGGTDTQYF
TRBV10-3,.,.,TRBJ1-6,TGTGCCGCCCAACAAGTGGGGGATGGGAATTCACCCCTCCACTTT,CAAQQVGDGNSPLHF
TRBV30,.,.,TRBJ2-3,TGTGCCTCTAGGTGGGATACGCAGTATTTT,CASRWDTQYF
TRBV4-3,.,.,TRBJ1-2,TGCGCCAGCAGCCAAGACCCGAGGGAAAACAGAAACTATGGCTACACCTTC,CASSQDPRENRNYGYTF
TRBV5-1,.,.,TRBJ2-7,TGCGCCAGCAGCTTGGGGACAGCGGTTAGCCACGAGCAGTACTTC,CASSLGTAVSHEQYF
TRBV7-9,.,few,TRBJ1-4,TGTGCCAGCAGACGACAGGCCCATAATGAAAAACTGTTTTTT,CASRRQAHNEKLFF
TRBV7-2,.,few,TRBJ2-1,TGTGCCAGCAGCTTAAGGGTCGGCAATGAGCAGTTCTTC,CASSLRVGNEQFF
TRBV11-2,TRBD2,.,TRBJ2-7,TGTGCCAGCAGCCCCCTAGCGGGGGGCCCCCCTTACGAGCAGTACTTC,CASSPLAGGPPYEQYF
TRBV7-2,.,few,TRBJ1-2,TGTGCCAGTAAACAAATGGGGGAGAGGCAATATGGCTACACCTTC,CASKQMGERQYGYTF
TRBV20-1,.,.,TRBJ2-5,TGCAGTGCTTTAAAAGAGACCCAGTACTTC,CSALKETQYF
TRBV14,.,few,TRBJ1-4,TGTGCCAGCAGCCAAGCCTCACAGGATAATGAAAAACTGTTTTTT,CASSQASQDNEKLFF
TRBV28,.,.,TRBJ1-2,TGTGCCAGCAGTCAACAGGCAGACTATGGCTACACCTTC,CASSQQADYGYTF
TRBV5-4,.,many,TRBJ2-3,TGTGCCAGCCGAACAGGGATTGTGTCAGATACGCAGTATTTT,CASRTGIVSDTQYF
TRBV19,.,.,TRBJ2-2,TGTGCCAGTATTAGGTGGACACAAGACGCCGGGGAGCTGTTTTTT,CASIRWTQDAGELFF